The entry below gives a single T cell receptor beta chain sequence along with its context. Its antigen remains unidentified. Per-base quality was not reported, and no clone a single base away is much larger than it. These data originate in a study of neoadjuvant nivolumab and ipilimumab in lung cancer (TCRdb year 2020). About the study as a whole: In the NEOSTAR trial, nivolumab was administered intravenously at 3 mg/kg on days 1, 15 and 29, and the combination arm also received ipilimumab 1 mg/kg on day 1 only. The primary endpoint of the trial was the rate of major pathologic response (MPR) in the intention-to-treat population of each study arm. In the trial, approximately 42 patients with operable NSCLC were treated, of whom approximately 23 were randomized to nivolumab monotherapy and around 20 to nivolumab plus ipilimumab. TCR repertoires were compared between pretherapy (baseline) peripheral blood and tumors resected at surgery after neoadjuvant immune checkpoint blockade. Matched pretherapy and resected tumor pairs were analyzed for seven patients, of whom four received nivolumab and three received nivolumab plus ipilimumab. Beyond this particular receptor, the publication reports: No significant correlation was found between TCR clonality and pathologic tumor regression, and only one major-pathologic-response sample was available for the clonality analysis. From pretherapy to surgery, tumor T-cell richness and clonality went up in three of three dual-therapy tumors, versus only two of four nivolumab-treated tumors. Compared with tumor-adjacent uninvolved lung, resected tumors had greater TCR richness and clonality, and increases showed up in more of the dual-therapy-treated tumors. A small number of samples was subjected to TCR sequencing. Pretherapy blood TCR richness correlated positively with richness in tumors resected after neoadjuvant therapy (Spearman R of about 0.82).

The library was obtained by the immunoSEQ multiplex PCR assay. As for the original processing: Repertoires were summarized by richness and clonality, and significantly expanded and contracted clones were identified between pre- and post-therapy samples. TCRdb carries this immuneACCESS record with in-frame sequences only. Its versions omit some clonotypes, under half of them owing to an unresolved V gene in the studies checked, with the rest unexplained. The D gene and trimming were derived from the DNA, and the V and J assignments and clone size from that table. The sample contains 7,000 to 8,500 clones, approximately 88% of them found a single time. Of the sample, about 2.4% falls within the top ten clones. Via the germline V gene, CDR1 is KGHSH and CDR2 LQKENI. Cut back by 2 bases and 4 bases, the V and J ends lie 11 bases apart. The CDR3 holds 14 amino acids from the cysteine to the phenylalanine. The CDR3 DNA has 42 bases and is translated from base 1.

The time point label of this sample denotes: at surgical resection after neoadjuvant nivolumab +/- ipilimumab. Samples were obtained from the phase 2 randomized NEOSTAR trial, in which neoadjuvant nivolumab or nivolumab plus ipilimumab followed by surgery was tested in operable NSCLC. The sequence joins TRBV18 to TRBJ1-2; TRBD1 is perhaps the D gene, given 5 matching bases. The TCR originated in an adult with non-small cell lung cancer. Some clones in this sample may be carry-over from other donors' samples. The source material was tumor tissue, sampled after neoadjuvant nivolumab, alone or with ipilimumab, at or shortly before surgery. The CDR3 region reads CASSPSAGGYGYTF. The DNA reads TGTGCCAGCTCACCAAGCGCCGGGGGCTATGGCTACACCTTC. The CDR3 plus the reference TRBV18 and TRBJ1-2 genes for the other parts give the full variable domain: NAGVMQNPRHLVRRRGQEARLRCSPMKGHSHVYWYRQLPEEGLKFMVYLQKENIIDESGMPKERFSAEFPKEGPSILRIQQVVRGDSAAYFCASSPSAGGYGYTFGSGTRLTVV.